This is a list of T cell receptor beta chains from one sample in a study of CD8+CD57+ T cells in acquired aplastic anemia. Each CDR3 protein is one row after TCRdb ran MiXCR on the reads. Among about 190,000 distinct CDR3 sequences listed, less than 65% were seen once. The source material was sorted CD4+, CD8+, or CD8+CD57+ T cells (not recorded which) from PBMCs. The receptors were gathered from a human donor with severe aplastic anemia or a healthy control (not recorded which). The CDR3 runs from the conserved cysteine through the conserved F or W. The D gene is left open where the match is weak. A clone size is listed for some rows: how often the clone was seen (once, few, many), or a class if it is expanded.

clone_size,d_call,v_call,j_call,cdr3_nt,cdr3_aa
.,TRBD1,TRBV6-2/TRBV6-3,TRBJ1-2,TGTGCCGGTCGAGGGGCCCACACAGGGGTAGTCTATGGCTACACCTTC,CAGRGAHTGVVYGYTF
few,TRBD2,TRBV20-1,TRBJ2-3,TGCAGTGCGGCCTCGGGACTAGCAACAGATACGCAGTATTTT,CSAASGLATDTQYF
few,.,TRBV5-1,TRBJ1-6,TGCGCCAGCAGCCCGGGGGGCCAGAGGTCTTCACCCCTCCACTTT,CASSPGGQRSSPLHF
.,.,TRBV7-9,TRBJ2-7,TGTGCCAGCGAATGGGTTCCCTACGAGCAGTACTTC,CASEWVPYEQYF
many,.,TRBV11-2,TRBJ2-1,TGTGCCAGCAGCTTAGGGGGGACAACAACAGAGCAGTTCTTC,CASSLGGTTTEQFF
.,TRBD2,TRBV11-2,TRBJ2-1,TGTGCCAGCAGCTTAGATAAGCGGGGCCATGAGCAGTTCTTC,CASSLDKRGHEQFF
.,.,TRBV7-8,TRBJ2-3,TGTGCCAGCTCACGGACACCCGGGTTCACAGATACGCAGTATTTT,CASSRTPGFTDTQYF
.,.,TRBV12-3/TRBV12-4,TRBJ2-7,TGTGCCAGCAGTCTGACAGTAACCGAGCAGTACTTC,CASSLTVTEQYF
.,TRBD2,TRBV20-1,TRBJ2-7,TGCAGTGCAGGACTAGGCTACGAGCAGTACTTC,CSAGLGYEQYF
.,TRBD1,TRBV20-1,TRBJ1-3,TGCAGTGCGAAATTGACAGGGGCTGGAAACACCATATATTTT,CSAKLTGAGNTIYF
few,.,TRBV15,TRBJ2-7,TGTGCCACCAGCAGAGTGGCGGAGCAGTACTTC,CATSRVAEQYF
once,.,TRBV5-5,TRBJ2-1,TGTGCCAGCAGCTTTTCTGGGGGATCTGTCAATGAGCAGTTCTTC,CASSFSGGSVNEQFF
once,TRBD2,TRBV10-3,TRBJ2-3,TGTGCCATCAGTCAACTAGCGGACCACACAGATACGCAGTATTTT,CAISQLADHTDTQYF
.,TRBD1,TRBV24-1,TRBJ2-7,TGTGCCACCAGTGAAGGGACAGGGTACGAGCAGTACTTC,CATSEGTGYEQYF
.,.,TRBV19,TRBJ2-1,TGTGCCAGTACGGGGGATTCCGCTTCCAATGAGCAGTTCTTC,CASTGDSASNEQFF
.,TRBD1,TRBV25-1,TRBJ2-7,TGTGCCAGCAGTGTATCCCTGGGCACAGGGGATACCTACGAGCAGTACTTC,CASSVSLGTGDTYEQYF
.,.,TRBV10-2,TRBJ1-2,TGCGCCAGCAGTGAGGGGTGGCGGACCTATGGCTACACCTTC,CASSEGWRTYGYTF
.,TRBD1,TRBV5-1,TRBJ1-6,TGCGCCGGCAGCTGGGACAGGGATAATTCACCCCTCCACTTT,CAGSWDRDNSPLHF
.,.,TRBV5-6,TRBJ2-7,TGTGCCAGCAGCGAAGACGGCACCTACGAGCAGTACTTC,CASSEDGTYEQYF
many,.,TRBV6-2/TRBV6-3,TRBJ1-1,TGTGCCAGCAGTTTAGGCCCGAACACTGAAGCTTTCTTT,CASSLGPNTEAFF
.,.,TRBV20-1,TRBJ1-4,TGCAGTGCTAGCGGGCAGGATGGCGGAAAACTGTTTTTT,CSASGQDGGKLFF
many,TRBD2,TRBV29-1,TRBJ2-7,TGCAGCGTCCTCGGACTAGCGGGGGAACCTTCCTACGAGCAGTACTTC,CSVLGLAGEPSYEQYF
.,TRBD1,TRBV24-1,TRBJ2-7,TGTGCCACCAGTGAGGACAGGGGGGATTCCTACGAGCAGTACTTC,CATSEDRGDSYEQYF
.,TRBD2,TRBV7-2,TRBJ2-7,TGTGCCACCGCTCACGGACTAGCGGGGGGGCCCCACGAGCAGTACTTC,CATAHGLAGGPHEQYF
.,.,TRBV7-9,TRBJ1-5,TGTGCCAGCAGCTATGGCCGACCTGATCAGCCCCAGCATTTT,CASSYGRPDQPQHF
few,TRBD1,TRBV15,TRBJ1-4,TGTGCCACCAGCCTCCGGGACAGGGTTCGCGCTGCTAATGAAAAACTGTTTTTT,CATSLRDRVRAANEKLFF